Below, one T cell receptor (beta chain) is given with its context. Sequencing used immunoSEQ multiplex PCR; TCRdb keeps in-frame clones, though not all of them. The sample consists of some 190,000 clones, about four fifths of them appearing once. The V end lost 6 bases, the J end lost 7 bases, and 16 bases lay between the germline ends. The CDR3 extends over 13 amino acids. The germline gives CDR1 SNHLY, CDR2 FYNNEI. This specimen belongs to a study of blood T cell repertoires in COVID-19. Seattle patients were enrolled while actively infected and followed longitudinally. V usage is TRBV2 and J usage is TRBJ2-7; TRBD2 is a possible D gene (5 bases). The sample consisted of peripheral blood. The clonotype originates from a woman aged 40-49 years with COVID-19, enrolled during active disease. As DNA, the CDR3 is TGTGCCAGCAGGGCTGGGCCGCCGGGGGAGCAGTACTTC. Translating gives CASRAGPPGEQYF.